The 28 T cell receptor beta chains below all came from one sample that was sequenced in a study of T cell changes during pregnancy in multiple sclerosis. Only in-frame clones appear in the TCRdb table, and some are missing; sequencing was by immunoSEQ multiplex PCR. Among 46,000 or so clones listed, just under 95% were seen once. Material: CD8+ T cells from peripheral blood mononuclear cells, obtained after pregnancy. The receptors here all came from a female donor with multiple sclerosis, enrolled in a pregnancy study.

This rearrangement joins TRBV4-3 to TRBJ2-2; D may be TRBD1 (6 bases). The germline CDR1 and CDR2 sequences are LGHNA and YSLEER. Trimming cost V 10 bases and J 5 bases, with 17 bases left between them. CDR3 size: 14 residues. The CDR3 is CATSDSRWTGELFF. CDR3 DNA: TGCGCCACCTCGGACAGCAGATGGACCGGGGAGCTGTTTTTT.

The chain employs TRBV5-1 and TRBJ2-7; no clear D. With 0 bases removed from V and 4 bases from J, the gap between germline ends came to 11 bases. Germline CDR1 and CDR2: SGHRS and YFSETQ. The CDR3 consists of 14 residues. The CDR3 region is CASSLGQVGYEQYF. The CDR3 region has the DNA TGCGCCAGCAGCTTGGGGCAGGTCGGTTACGAGCAGTACTTC.

The chain joins TRBV5-4 to TRBJ1-1, with 11 bases aligning to TRBD1. Germline lookup yields CDR1 SGHNT and CDR2 YYREEE (reference sequence). After removal of 0 bases from V and 5 bases from J, the junction contained 6 bases not matched to a gene. The CDR3 has 16 amino acids. CDR3 amino acids: CASSLEDRGPGTEAFF. The CDR3 nucleotides read TGTGCCAGCAGCTTGGAGGACAGGGGGCCGGGGACTGAAGCTTTCTTT.

This rearrangement joins TRBV29-1 to TRBJ2-7; 9 nucleotides agree with TRBD1. The CDR3 totals 15 residues. The trim removed 0 bases at V and 7 bases at J, leaving 10 bases unmatched. CDR1 is SQVTM, CDR2 ANQGSEA, per germline. CDR3 amino acids: CSVEDGTGPRREQYF. In DNA, the CDR3 is TGCAGCGTTGAAGATGGGACAGGGCCCCGGCGGGAGCAGTACTTC.

The rearrangement uses TRBV5-1 and TRBJ1-1; D is unclear. Trimming removed 4 bases at V and 0 bases at J, with 10 bases between. Germline assignment: CDR1 SGHRS and CDR2 YFSETQ. There are 14 residues in the CDR3. The DNA of the CDR3 is TGCGCCAGCAGCACCCATCCAGTGAACACTGAAGCTTTCTTT. It specifies CASSTHPVNTEAFF.

The V and J genes are TRBV10-3 and TRBJ1-2; no reliable D call. The CDR3 length is 12 residues. From germline, CDR1 is ENHRY and CDR2 SYGVKD. Trimming shortened V by 10 bases and J by 4 bases, and 13 bases separated the two germline ends. The CDR3 loop reads CATNSGAYGYTF. CDR3 DNA sequence: TGTGCCACCAACTCCGGAGCCTATGGCTACACCTTC.

The chain has TRBV10-3 and TRBJ2-2, with 10 bases that match TRBD2. J lost 2 bases, V lost 5 bases, and 8 bases had no gene match. CDR1 ENHRY and CDR2 SYGVKD come from the germline V gene. The CDR3 runs to 17 residues. The CDR3 sequence: CAISPASGGHNTGELFF. The DNA for the CDR3 is TGTGCCATCAGTCCGGCTAGCGGGGGTCATAACACCGGGGAGCTGTTTTTT.

V gene TRBV19 combines with J gene TRBJ2-1; D is perhaps TRBD2 (6 bases). CDR3 length equals 13 residues. V lost 1 base and J 7 bases, leaving 8 bases between the germline ends. Germline V lookup: CDR1 LNHDA, CDR2 SQIVND (reference sequence). In DNA, the CDR3 is TGTGCCAGTAGTATAGCCGCGGGAAATGAGCAGTTCTTC. It yields the protein CASSIAAGNEQFF.

This chain joins TRBV4-2 and TRBJ2-3, with 9 bases identical to TRBD2. Germline values: CDR1 LGHNA, CDR2 YNFKEQ. The trim removed 2 bases at V and 2 bases at J, leaving 11 bases unmatched. CDR3 size: 18 residues. The CDR3: CASSQSLRGGPPTDTQYF. Here the CDR3 DNA reads TGTGCCAGCAGCCAATCCCTGCGGGGGGGCCCCCCCACAGATACGCAGTATTTT.

This chain connects TRBV5-8 to TRBJ2-3; D ambiguous. Deletions cut 0 bases from V and 6 bases from J, with 5 bases between. The CDR3 extends over 12 amino acids. Germline V gives CDR1 SGHTS, CDR2 YDEGEE. CDR3 sequence: CASSLVSDTQYF. The CDR3 DNA reads TGTGCCAGCAGCTTGGTGTCGGATACGCAGTATTTT. The whole variable domain, remainder taken from reference TRBV5-8 and TRBJ2-3, is EAGVTQSPTHLIKTRGQQATLRCSPISGHTSVYWYQQALGLGLQFLLWYDEGEERNRGNFPPRFSGRQFPNYSSELNVNALELEDSALYLCASSLVSDTQYFGPGTRLTVL.

The CDR3 region is CASSGDTHEQFF. The CDR3 DNA sequence: TGTGCCAGCAGCGGGGACACTCATGAGCAGTTCTTC. V gene TRBV7-3 combines with J gene TRBJ2-1, with TRBD1 as a possible D gene (6 bases). CDR3 size: 12 residues. Germline values: CDR1 SGHTA, CDR2 FQGTGA. V shed 5 bases and J shed 8 bases, with 10 bases lying between them.

The CDR3: CASSLTQGGYEQYF. In nucleotides, the CDR3 is TGTGCCAGCAGCTTAACTCAGGGGGGATACGAGCAGTACTTC. The chain couples TRBV7-2 to TRBJ2-7, with D possibly TRBD1 on 7 matching bases. Germline CDR1 reads SGHTA; CDR2 reads FQGNSA. The V and J ends lost 2 bases and 4 bases respectively, with 12 bases between them. The CDR3 extends over 14 amino acids.

This clone was found once. The chain recombines TRBV7-9 with TRBJ1-2; TRBD1 might be the D (5 bases). From germline, CDR1 is SEHNR and CDR2 FQNEAQ (reference sequence). V lost 5 bases to trimming and J lost 4 bases, with 8 bases between them. The CDR3 is 12 residues long. The CDR3 bases are TGTGCCAGCAGCGACAGTCCCTATGGCTACACCTTC. This gives the protein CASSDSPYGYTF.

The chain couples TRBV5-1 to TRBJ1-3; 9 bases map to TRBD1. V lost 0 bases and J lost 2; bases outside the gene matches: 9. Germline CDR1 reads SGHRS; CDR2 reads YFSETQ. CDR3 length: 18 amino acids. The CDR3 nucleotides are TGCGCCAGCAGCTTGGGATCCGGACAGGGGATTGCTGGAAACACCATATATTTT. Translation gives CASSLGSGQGIAGNTIYF.

V gene TRBV4-1 combines with J gene TRBJ1-4; possible D gene TRBD1, 5 bases. The CDR3 spans 19 residues. Trimming took 1 base from V and 0 from J, leaving 18 bases between them. Germline V gene lookup returns CDR1 MGHRA and CDR2 YSYEKL. As DNA, the CDR3 is TGCGCCAGCAGCCAAGGGGGGGTAATCGTGCTTGCAACTAATGAAAAACTGTTTTTT. Protein: CASSQGGVIVLATNEKLFF.

The chain joins TRBV15 to TRBJ1-4; a possible D gene is TRBD1 (6 bases). The ends were cut back, 4 bases at V and 12 bases at J, with 12 bases in the middle. The CDR3 extends over 12 amino acids. Per the germline V gene, CDR1 is LNHNV and CDR2 is YYDKDF (reference sequence). The CDR3 spells CATSTGAAQLFF. Written as DNA, the CDR3 is TGTGCCACCAGCACAGGGGCGGCCCAACTGTTTTTT.

CDR3 region: CASSQEGGTNNEQFF. CDR3 in DNA: TGCGCCAGCAGCCAAGAAGGAGGAACCAACAATGAGCAGTTCTTC. The rearrangement uses TRBV4-1 and TRBJ2-1; weak D call: TRBD2 (5 bases). V dropped 0 bases and J dropped 5 bases, with 11 bases sitting between them. Germline CDR1 reads MGHRA; CDR2 reads YSYEKL. The CDR3 is made up of 15 amino acids.

Of note for this clone: The limits of the CDR3 on the DNA are not certain, so only TCRdb's listed CDR3 is given. The rearrangement joins TRBV9 to TRBJ2-2; the table assigns TRBD2, which was not confirmed against the DNA. Germline CDR1 reads SGDLS; CDR2 reads YYNGEE. The CDR3 is 13 residues long, counting both termini. CDR3 amino acids: CASSTSNTGELFF.

This sequence joins TRBV7-6 and TRBJ1-1, with D possibly TRBD1 on 5 matching bases. The CDR3 totals 16 residues. In germline, CDR1 is SGHVS, CDR2 FNYEAQ. Trimming left V 3 bases short and J 0 bases short, with 14 bases between. The CDR3 DNA follows: TGTGCCAGCAGCTTGATGGGGGGGAACATGAACACTGAAGCTTTCTTT. Its protein product is CASSLMGGNMNTEAFF.

The rearrangement uses TRBV7-8 and TRBJ2-5; weak D call: TRBD1 (6 bases). Trimming left V 5 bases short and J 11 bases short, with 15 bases between. This CDR3 region has 12 residues. The V gene's germline CDR1 is SGHVS and CDR2 FQNEAQ. This CDR3 is CASSQGYRPQYF. In DNA, the CDR3 is TGTGCCAGCAGCCAGGGGTACAGGCCTCAGTACTTC.

V usage is TRBV7-8 and J usage is TRBJ2-1; 7 nucleotides match TRBD1. With 5 bases clipped from V and 6 bases from J, the junction kept 4 bases outside the gene matches. The CDR3 consists of 13 residues. In germline, CDR1 is SGHVS, CDR2 FQNEAQ. The CDR3 reads CASSKGQPNEQFF. The CDR3 DNA follows: TGTGCCAGCAGCAAGGGACAGCCCAATGAGCAGTTCTTC. Complete variable domain (other parts from reference TRBV7-8 and TRBJ2-1): GAGVSQSPRYKVAKRGQDVALRCDPISGHVSLFWYQQALGQGPEFLTYFQNEAQLDKSGLPSDRFFAERPEGSVSTLKIQRTQQEDSAVYLCASSKGQPNEQFFGPGTRLTVL.

The chain has TRBV27 and TRBJ2-7; no clear D. V was clipped by 3 bases and J by 5 bases, with 11 bases between them. There are 13 residues in the CDR3. Per germline, CDR1 MNHEY and CDR2 SMNVEV (reference sequence). The CDR3 region is CASSLGLLNEQYF. In DNA form, the CDR3 reads TGTGCCAGCAGTTTGGGTCTACTAAACGAGCAGTACTTC.

As DNA, the CDR3 is TGCAGCGTGGGAGGGGTTGTAGGTACGGACGAGCAGTACTTC. It is translated as CSVGGVVGTDEQYF. This chain links TRBV29-1 with TRBJ2-7; 7 nucleotides agree with TRBD2. CDR3 length: 14 amino acids. Trimming at V came to 6 bases and at J to 5 bases, leaving 13 bases not matched to a gene. From germline, CDR1 is SQVTM and CDR2 ANQGSEA.

The CDR3 DNA sequence: TGTGCCAGCAGCCCATCAAATCAGCCCCAGCATTTT. Residues: CASSPSNQPQHF. The rearrangement uses TRBV7-9 and TRBJ1-5; no clear D. Germline V gives CDR1 SEHNR, CDR2 FQNEAQ (reference sequence). The CDR3 is made up of 12 amino acids. V was clipped by 5 bases and J by 4 bases, with 6 bases between them.

This chain connects TRBV28 to TRBJ2-1; 7 nucleotides line up with TRBD1. Losses at the gene ends were 11 bases for V and 5 bases for J; bases not matched to a gene: 12. The germline gives CDR1 MDHEN, CDR2 SYDVKM. CDR3 size: 14 residues. CDR3 amino acids: CAVTGASPDNEQFF. CDR3 bases: TGTGCCGTAACAGGGGCCTCCCCCGACAATGAGCAGTTCTTC.

The chain carries TRBV27 and TRBJ1-2; perhaps TRBD1 as D (5 bases). The length of the CDR3 is 13 residues. Germline CDR1 and CDR2: MNHEY and SMNVEV (reference sequence). The V end lost 4 bases, the J end lost 8 bases, and 14 bases lay between the germline ends. CDR3 region: CASSSGVVRGYTF. CDR3 nucleotide sequence: TGTGCCAGCAGTTCGGGGGTGGTGCGGGGCTACACCTTC.

The gene calls are TRBV15 and TRBJ2-7, with 9 bases that match TRBD2. After removal of 0 bases from V and 1 base from J, the junction contained 4 bases not matched to a gene. CDR1 and CDR2 (germline): LNHNV, YYDKDF (reference sequence). This CDR3 is 16 amino acids long. As DNA, the CDR3 is TGTGCCACCAGCAGAGATCGCGGGGGGGAATCCTACGAGCAGTACTTC. This gives the protein CATSRDRGGESYEQYF.

The V gene is TRBV7-9, the J gene TRBJ2-1; 13 bases map to TRBD2. The CDR3 consists of 17 residues. V shed 4 bases, J shed 10 bases, and the junction held 13 bases outside the gene matches. Germline V lookup: CDR1 SEHNR, CDR2 FQNEAQ (reference sequence). As DNA, the CDR3 is TGTGCCAGCAGCTCAAAGGCGTGGACTAGCGGGAGAGGCGAGCAGTTCTTC. It codes for CASSSKAWTSGRGEQFF.